This T cell receptor (beta chain) was documented in a study of CD4 T cells in relation to SARS-CoV-2 and coronaviruses. Background on the study: After roughly eleven days of antigen culture, PBMC TCR beta CDR3s were sequenced.

The unexposed donors gave CD4+ T cells in about 2010-2019, prior to COVID-19. CD4+ T cells were isolated from the cells after roughly 11 days of culture. Cells permitting, SARS-CoV-2 S/N and four cold-coronavirus spikes were tested on unexposed-donor CD4+ T cells. Cultures held under 2.5 million PBMCs per well with approximately 9.8 IU/ml IL-2. Half the medium was replaced with IL-2 medium on days 3 and 7. Here immunoSEQ multiplex PCR was the method, and the copy in TCRdb shows in-frame clones only, minus some. Of roughly 10,000 clones listed, roughly 72% are singletons. Trimming cost V 7 bases and J 0 bases; bases outside gene matches: 11. Germline-derived CDR1 and CDR2 are MDHEN and SYDVKM. This CDR3 has 17 amino acids. This clone occurred a few times. What it binds is not known.

The chain uses TRBV28 and TRBJ1-5, with 8 bases matching TRBD1. Sequenced: CD4+ T cells from PBMCs, cultured in vitro. This TCR was sampled from a human donor in good health. This CDR3 is CASISGQGLSSNQPQHF. The CDR3, as DNA: TGTGCCAGCATCTCCGGACAGGGTTTAAGTAGCAATCAGCCCCAGCATTTT. The whole variable domain, remainder taken from reference TRBV28 and TRBJ1-5, is DVKVTQSSRYLVKRTGEKVFLECVQDMDHENMFWYRQDPGLGLRLIYFSYDVKMKEKGDIPEGYSVSREKKERFSLILESASTNQTSMYLCASISGQGLSSNQPQHFGDGTRLSIL.